A selection of T cell receptor beta chains follows, all from one sample in a study of T cells in Graves' hyperthyroidism and ophthalmopathy. TCRdb called the multiplex PCR reads again in MiXCR, with one record for every CDR3 protein. The data show a few hundred thousand distinct CDR3 sequences, with 14% seen just once and 20% held by the top ten. Source material: blood. The receptor source for this set is a woman aged 30 to 39 with Graves' ophthalmopathy. Both conserved end residues are part of each CDR3. A D gene is named only where the DNA matches it firmly. Size tells how often a clone was seen (once, few, many) or the class of an expanded clone, and some rows leave it out.

V	D	size	J	CDR3	DNA
TRBV11-2	TRBD1	once	TRBJ2-1	CASEQGAYNEQFF	TGTGCCAGTGAACAGGGGGCTTACAATGAGCAGTTCTTC
TRBV7-2	.	.	TRBJ2-6	CASSLRGPLSGANVLTF	TGTGCCAGCAGCTTACGAGGGCCCCTCTCTGGGGCCAACGTCCTGACTTTC
TRBV10-3	.	many	TRBJ2-5	CAIGQIQETQYF	TGTGCCATCGGCCAGATACAAGAGACCCAGTACTTC
TRBV7-3	.	.	TRBJ2-3	CASGRTSTDTQYF	TGTGCCAGCGGCAGAACTAGCACAGATACGCAGTATTTT
TRBV6-1	TRBD2	many	TRBJ2-7	CASSRKRGTGNEQYF	TGTGCCAGCAGTAGAAAGCGGGGGACCGGGAACGAGCAGTACTTC
TRBV4-1	TRBD1	.	TRBJ2-1	CASSQAIPGQGANEQFF	TGCGCCAGCAGCCAAGCTATTCCGGGACAGGGGGCGAATGAGCAGTTCTTC
TRBV6-1	.	many	TRBJ2-1	CASRLGGRVSYNEQFF	TGTGCCAGCAGACTTGGGGGGCGCGTTTCCTACAATGAGCAGTTCTTC
TRBV7-9	.	.	TRBJ2-3	CASSVQQGTQYF	TGTGCCAGCAGCGTTCAGCAGGGTACGCAGTATTTT
TRBV25-1	.	.	TRBJ1-5	CASSEVDSQPQHF	TGTGCCAGCAGTGAGGTGGATAGTCAGCCCCAGCATTTT
TRBV6-1	TRBD1	.	TRBJ2-7	CASSRGGTGGEQYF	TGTGCCAGCAGTCGCGGTGGGACAGGGGGCGAGCAGTACTTC
TRBV25-1	TRBD1	many	TRBJ1-5	CASSAKGQNPYNQPQHF	TGTGCCAGCAGTGCCAAGGGACAGAACCCTTACAATCAGCCCCAGCATTTT
TRBV11-2	.	many	TRBJ1-1	CASSVNGSPEAFF	TGTGCCAGCAGCGTAAACGGTAGCCCTGAAGCTTTCTTT
TRBV15	TRBD1	.	TRBJ2-7	CATSMTGTGDYEQYF	TGTGCCACCAGCATGACCGGGACAGGGGACTACGAGCAGTACTTC
TRBV7-2	.	many	TRBJ1-4	CASSSVKGDEKLFF	TGTGCCAGCAGCTCAGTGAAGGGCGACGAAAAACTGTTTTTT
TRBV6-2/TRBV6-3	.	.	TRBJ1-1	CASFQNTEAFF	TGTGCCAGCTTCCAGAACACTGAAGCTTTCTTT
TRBV7-9	TRBD1	many	TRBJ2-3	CASSLVGQGASDTQYF	TGTGCCAGCAGCTTAGTCGGACAGGGGGCTTCAGATACGCAGTATTTT
TRBV7-9	TRBD1	many	TRBJ1-1	CASSPTGGGRYTEAFF	TGTGCCAGCAGCCCGACAGGGGGCGGCCGGTACACTGAAGCTTTCTTT
TRBV6-5	.	many	TRBJ2-5	CASSYGQGGQRETQYF	TGTGCCAGCAGTTACGGGCAGGGGGGGCAGAGGGAGACCCAGTACTTC
TRBV3-1	.	.	TRBJ1-3	CASSQGGGLPGNTIYF	TGTGCCAGCAGCCAAGGAGGGGGGCTTCCTGGAAACACCATATATTTT
TRBV7-9	.	many	TRBJ1-2	CASSPFGTDGYTF	TGTGCCAGCAGCCCATTCGGAACGGATGGCTACACCTTC
TRBV7-3	.	.	TRBJ2-7	CASSLSATSYYEQYF	TGTGCCAGCAGCTTAAGCGCGACAAGCTACTACGAGCAGTACTTC
TRBV20-1	.	many	TRBJ1-1	CSAALTGREAFF	TGCAGTGCTGCACTGACGGGCAGGGAAGCTTTCTTT
TRBV5-5	.	many	TRBJ1-5	CASSLMSQKGSNQPQHF	TGTGCCAGCAGCTTGATGAGCCAAAAGGGGAGCAATCAGCCCCAGCATTTT
TRBV6-1	.	many	TRBJ1-5	CASSDYVGGGRNQPQHF	TGTGCCAGCAGTGACTACGTCGGGGGGGGACGGAATCAGCCCCAGCATTTT
TRBV20-1	.	many	TRBJ2-7	CSARGERVVDEQYF	TGCAGTGCTAGAGGGGAGCGGGTAGTCGACGAGCAGTACTTC
TRBV6-1	TRBD1	.	TRBJ1-5	CASSWTGGLNQPQHF	TGTGCCAGCAGTTGGACAGGGGGCTTGAATCAGCCCCAGCATTTT
TRBV10-2	.	few	TRBJ1-2	CASSESGPQGGFSGYTF	TGCGCCAGCAGTGAGTCGGGGCCGCAAGGCGGCTTTAGTGGCTACACCTTC
TRBV3-1	.	many	TRBJ2-3	CASSQKLGPPLDTQYF	TGTGCCAGCAGCCAGAAACTGGGACCCCCTCTGGATACGCAGTATTTT
TRBV24-1	.	.	TRBJ2-1	CATSDRTDTYNEQFF	TGTGCCACCAGTGATCGGACGGATACCTACAATGAGCAGTTCTTC
TRBV3-1	TRBD2	few	TRBJ2-1	CASSPSHAGGYNEQFF	TGTGCCAGCAGCCCCTCACACGCGGGGGGGTACAATGAGCAGTTCTTC
TRBV2	TRBD1	many	TRBJ2-3	CASSLGGRTDTQYF	TGTGCCAGCAGTTTAGGGGGCCGCACAGATACGCAGTATTTT
TRBV20-1	.	many	TRBJ1-4	CSARTLGAGAEDEKLFF	TGCAGTGCTAGGACTCTCGGCGCAGGGGCGGAGGATGAAAAACTGTTTTTT
TRBV28	.	many	TRBJ1-4	CASSLADVGKLFF	TGTGCCAGCAGTTTAGCAGACGTAGGAAAACTGTTTTTT
TRBV15	TRBD2	many	TRBJ2-3	CATSRELAGGHASTDTQYF	TGTGCCACCAGCAGAGAGTTAGCGGGGGGGCATGCTAGCACAGATACGCAGTATTTT
TRBV11-1	.	many	TRBJ1-6	CASSRTGNNSPLHF	TGTGCCAGCAGTCGAACAGGGAATAATTCACCCCTCCACTTT
TRBV11-2	TRBD2	many	TRBJ2-5	CASTPGLGETQYF	TGTGCCAGCACCCCGGGACTAGGGGAGACCCAGTACTTC
TRBV5-1	.	many	TRBJ2-2	CASSFRPGQYTGELFF	TGCGCCAGCAGCTTTCGGCCTGGACAGTACACCGGGGAGCTGTTTTTT
TRBV20-1	.	few	TRBJ2-1	CSTVSPDNEQFF	TGCAGTACAGTTTCTCCCGACAATGAGCAGTTCTTC
TRBV4-1	.	few	TRBJ2-5	CASSQENQWPETQYF	TGCGCCAGCAGCCAAGAAAACCAGTGGCCGGAGACCCAGTACTTC